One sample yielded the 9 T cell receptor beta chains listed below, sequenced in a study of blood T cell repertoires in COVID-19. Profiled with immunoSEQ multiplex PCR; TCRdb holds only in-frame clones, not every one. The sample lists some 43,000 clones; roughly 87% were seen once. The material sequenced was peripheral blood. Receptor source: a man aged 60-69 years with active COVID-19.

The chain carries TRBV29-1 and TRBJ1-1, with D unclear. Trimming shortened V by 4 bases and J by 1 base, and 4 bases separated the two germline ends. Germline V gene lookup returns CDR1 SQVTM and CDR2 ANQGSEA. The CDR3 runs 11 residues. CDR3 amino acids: CSVGRNTEAFF. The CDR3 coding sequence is TGCAGCGTTGGCAGGAACACTGAAGCTTTCTTT.

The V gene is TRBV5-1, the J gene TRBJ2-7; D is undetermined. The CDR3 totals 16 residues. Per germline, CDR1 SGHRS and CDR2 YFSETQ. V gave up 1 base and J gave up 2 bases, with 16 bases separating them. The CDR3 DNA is TGCGCCAGCAGCTTGTCGTCTCAGGTTCCGACCTACGAGCAGTACTTC. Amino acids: CASSLSSQVPTYEQYF. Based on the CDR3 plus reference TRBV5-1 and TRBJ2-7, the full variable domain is KAGVTQTPRYLIKTRGQQVTLSCSPISGHRSVSWYQQTPGQGLQFLFEYFSETQRNKGNFPGRFSGRQFSNSRSEMNVSTLELGDSALYLCASSLSSQVPTYEQYFGPGTRLTVT.

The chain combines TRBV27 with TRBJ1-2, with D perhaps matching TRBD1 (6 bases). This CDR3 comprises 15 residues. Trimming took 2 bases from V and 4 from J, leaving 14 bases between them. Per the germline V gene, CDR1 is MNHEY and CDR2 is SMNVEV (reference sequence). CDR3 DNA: TGTGCCAGCAGTTTACGGGGAGGGGGTGGCTATGGCTACACCTTC. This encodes CASSLRGGGGYGYTF.

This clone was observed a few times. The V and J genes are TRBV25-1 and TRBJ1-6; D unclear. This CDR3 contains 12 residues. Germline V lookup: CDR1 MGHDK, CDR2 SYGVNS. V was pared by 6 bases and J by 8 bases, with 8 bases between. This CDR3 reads CASREAHSPLHF. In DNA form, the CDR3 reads TGTGCCAGCAGGGAGGCCCATTCACCCCTCCACTTT.

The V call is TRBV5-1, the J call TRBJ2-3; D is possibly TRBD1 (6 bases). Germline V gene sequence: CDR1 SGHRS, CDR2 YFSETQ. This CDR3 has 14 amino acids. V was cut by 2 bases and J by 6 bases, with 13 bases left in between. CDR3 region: CASSLGTPQDTQYF. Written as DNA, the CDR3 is TGCGCCAGCAGCTTAGGGACACCACAGGATACGCAGTATTTT. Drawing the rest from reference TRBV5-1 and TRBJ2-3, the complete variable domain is KAGVTQTPRYLIKTRGQQVTLSCSPISGHRSVSWYQQTPGQGLQFLFEYFSETQRNKGNFPGRFSGRQFSNSRSEMNVSTLELGDSALYLCASSLGTPQDTQYFGPGTRLTVL.

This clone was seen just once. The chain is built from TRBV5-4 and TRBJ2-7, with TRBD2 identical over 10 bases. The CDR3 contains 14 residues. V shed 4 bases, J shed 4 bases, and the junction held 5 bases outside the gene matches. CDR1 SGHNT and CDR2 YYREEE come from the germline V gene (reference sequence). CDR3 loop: CASSAGTSDYEQYF. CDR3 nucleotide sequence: TGTGCCAGCAGCGCCGGGACTAGCGATTACGAGCAGTACTTC.

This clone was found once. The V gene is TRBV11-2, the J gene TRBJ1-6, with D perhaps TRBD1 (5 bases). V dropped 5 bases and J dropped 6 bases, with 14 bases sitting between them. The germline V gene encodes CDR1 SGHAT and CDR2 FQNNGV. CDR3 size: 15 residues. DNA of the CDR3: TGTGCCAGCAGCCAATCCGGGCAGGGTAATTCACCCCTCCACTTT. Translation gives CASSQSGQGNSPLHF.

CDR3 coding DNA: TGTGCCAGCAGGTCCCCCCTAGCGGGGGCCCAAGAGACCCAGTACTTC. Protein product: CASRSPLAGAQETQYF. This sequence joins TRBV28 and TRBJ2-5; 10 nucleotides agree with TRBD2. Germline values: CDR1 MDHEN, CDR2 SYDVKM. The CDR3 is 16 residues long. V trimming: 6 bases; J trimming: 1 base; junction bases outside the gene matches: 8.

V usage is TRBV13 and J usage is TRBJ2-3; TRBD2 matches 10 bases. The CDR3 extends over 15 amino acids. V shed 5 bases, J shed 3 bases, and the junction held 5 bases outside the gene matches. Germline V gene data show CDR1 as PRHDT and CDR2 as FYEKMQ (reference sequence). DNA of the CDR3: TGTGCCAGCAGCCAGGGACTAGCGTTAACAGATACGCAGTATTTT. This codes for CASSQGLALTDTQYF. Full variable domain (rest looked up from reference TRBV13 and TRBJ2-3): AAGVIQSPRHLIKEKRETATLKCYPIPRHDTVYWYQQGPGQDPQFLISFYEKMQSDKGSIPDRFSAQQFSDYHSELNMSSLELGDSALYFCASSQGLALTDTQYFGPGTRLTVL.